Described below is a single T cell receptor beta chain sequence and its context. In the study's own analysis: Nucleated cell number was recorded as an estimate derived from reference gene primer amplification. Clones were read by immunoSEQ multiplex PCR, and TCRdb kept only the in-frame ones, dropping some. V and J calls and clone size are those listed in that table; D and trimming were worked out from the DNA. This table holds some 190,000 clones, about 88% found once. The data belong to a study of blood T cell repertoires in COVID-19. Overall study context: Samples representing acute and convalescent COVID-19 were sourced from the United States, Italy and Spain. Sample material is recorded as cDNA or gDNA derived from T cells, B-cell-depleted T cells, or PBMCs.

CDR3 length equals 16 residues. The trim removed 3 bases at V and 4 bases at J, leaving 9 bases unmatched. This chain uses TRBV23-1 with TRBJ1-5; 7 bases agree with TRBD1. TRBV23-1 is reported as an ORF; its role is uncertain. The sequence was collected from a woman in her 40s who had recovered from COVID-19. The sample comprised peripheral blood. The CDR3 nucleotides are TGCGCCAGCAGTCACCAACGACAGGGACTGAATCAGCCCCAGCATTTT. Protein: CASSHQRQGLNQPQHF.